The TCR beta chain described here comes from a study of T cells in Graves' hyperthyroidism and ophthalmopathy. General study findings and limits: The blood repertoire included most of the expanded thyroid clonotypes above 0.001.

CDR1 is SGHTA, CDR2 FQGNSA, per germline. Trimming shortened V by 0 bases and J by 4 bases, and 12 bases separated the two germline ends. This CDR3 has 15 amino acids. With regard to this clonotype: As yet, its antigen is unknown.

Researchers amplified the TCR beta CDR3 regions from RNA transcripts. TCR CDR3 underwent first-round RT-PCR with the HTBI primer set. Each CDR3 protein gets one entry after TCRdb re-called the multiplex PCR reads with MiXCR. The sample comprises about 270,000 distinct CDR3 sequences, over 12% of which are singletons, and roughly 31% rests with the top ten. The chain recombines TRBV7-2 with TRBJ1-2, with D maybe TRBD1 (6 bases). Sequenced material: blood. This receptor was identified in a woman aged 45-65 years with Graves' hyperthyroidism that later progressed to Graves' ophthalmopathy. The CDR3: CASSLAGQSVYGYTF. The DNA of the CDR3 is TGTGCCAGCAGCTTAGCGGGACAATCGGTCTATGGCTACACCTTC. The full variable domain, with the rest looked up from reference TRBV7-2 and TRBJ1-2, is GAGVSQSPSNKVTEKGKDVELRCDPISGHTALYWYRQSLGQGLEFLIYFQGNSAPDKSGLPSDRFSAERTGGSVSTLTIQRTQQEDSAVYLCASSLAGQSVYGYTFGSGTRLTVV.